This T cell receptor beta chain was found in a study of shared clonotypes between healthy human individuals. Study background: Donors, aged 18 to 49, were a couple of women and a few men. Three CD4 naive, three CD4 memory, two CD8 naive and one CD8 memory plate were used per donor.

The CDR3 contains 13 residues. From germline, CDR1 is MNHEY and CDR2 SMNVEV (reference sequence). V dropped 5 bases and J dropped 3; count of bases not matched to a gene: 3. In the naive CD8 group, cells lacked CD45RO and were positively selected for CCR7, so terminally differentiated effector memory CD45RA+ cells were left out. Findings and limits, study-wide: Non-shared clonotypes had lower generation probabilities than clonotypes shared by all four sorted-subset donors. Sampling involved blood alone; tissue repertoires likely differ.

With regard to this clone: Its target is not known. Different DNA sequences within this sample yield the same CDR3.

The data were produced by immunoSEQ multiplex PCR, yet TCRdb's version contains in-frame clones alone and is incomplete. The sample consists of some 2.1 million clones, just over 90% of them appearing once. The rearrangement joins TRBV27 to TRBJ1-1, with 7 positions matching TRBD1. The sample comprised naive CD8+ T cells from PBMCs. This clonotype was obtained from a man in his late teens or twenties in good health. Some clones in this sample may be carry-over from other donors' samples. The chain's CDR3 is CASSIQGDTEAFF. The CDR3 coding sequence is TGTGCCAGCAGTATCCAGGGGGACACTGAAGCTTTCTTT.